The source of this T cell receptor beta chain is a study of T cell changes during pregnancy in multiple sclerosis. V shed 8 bases, J shed 6 bases, and the junction held 13 bases outside the gene matches. CDR1 is MNHNS and CDR2 is SASEGT in the germline V gene. The CDR3 is 14 residues long. The assay was immunoSEQ multiplex PCR, and TCRdb's table has in-frame clones only and misses some. Found here are tens of thousands of clones, about 93% of them singletons; the top ten hold under 0.75%. The source of this sequence is a female donor with multiple sclerosis, enrolled in a pregnancy study. This specimen consisted of CD4+ T cells from peripheral blood mononuclear cells, obtained before pregnancy. V usage is TRBV6-1 and J usage is TRBJ2-7, with TRBD2 matching over 7 bases. The CDR3 reads CASRISSGVGEQYF. CDR3 in DNA: TGTGCCAGCCGAATATCTAGCGGCGTCGGCGAGCAGTACTTC.